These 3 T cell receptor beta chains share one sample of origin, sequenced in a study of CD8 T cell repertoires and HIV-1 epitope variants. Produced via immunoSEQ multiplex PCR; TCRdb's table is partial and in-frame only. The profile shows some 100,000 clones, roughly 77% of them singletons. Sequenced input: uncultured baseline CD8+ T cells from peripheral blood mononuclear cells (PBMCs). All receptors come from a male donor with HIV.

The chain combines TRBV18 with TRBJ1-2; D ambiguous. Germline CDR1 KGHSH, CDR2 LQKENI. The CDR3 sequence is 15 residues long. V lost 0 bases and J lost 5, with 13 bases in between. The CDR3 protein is CASSPPGRVGYGYTF. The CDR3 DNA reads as TGTGCCAGCTCACCACCGGGCCGGGTCGGGTATGGCTACACCTTC.

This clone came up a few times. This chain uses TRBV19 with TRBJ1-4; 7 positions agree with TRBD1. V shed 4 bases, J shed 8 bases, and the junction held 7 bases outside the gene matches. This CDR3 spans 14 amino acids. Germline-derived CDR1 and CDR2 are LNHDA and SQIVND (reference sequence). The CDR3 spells CASSTLTGEEKLFF. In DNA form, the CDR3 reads TGTGCCAGTAGTACCCTTACAGGGGAAGAAAAACTGTTTTTT. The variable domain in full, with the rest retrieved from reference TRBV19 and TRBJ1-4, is DGGITQSPKYLFRKEGQNVTLSCEQNLNHDAMYWYRQDPGQGLRLIYYSQIVNDFQKGDIAEGYSVSREKKESFPLTVTSAQKNPTAFYLCASSTLTGEEKLFFGSGTQLSVL.

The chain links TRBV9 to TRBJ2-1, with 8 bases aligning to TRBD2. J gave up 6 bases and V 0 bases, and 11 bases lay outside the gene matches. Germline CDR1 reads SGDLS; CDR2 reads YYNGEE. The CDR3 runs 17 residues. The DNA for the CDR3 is TGTGCCAGCAGCGTAGACCCTCCGAGACTAGCGTTCAATGAGCAGTTCTTC. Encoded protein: CASSVDPPRLAFNEQFF.